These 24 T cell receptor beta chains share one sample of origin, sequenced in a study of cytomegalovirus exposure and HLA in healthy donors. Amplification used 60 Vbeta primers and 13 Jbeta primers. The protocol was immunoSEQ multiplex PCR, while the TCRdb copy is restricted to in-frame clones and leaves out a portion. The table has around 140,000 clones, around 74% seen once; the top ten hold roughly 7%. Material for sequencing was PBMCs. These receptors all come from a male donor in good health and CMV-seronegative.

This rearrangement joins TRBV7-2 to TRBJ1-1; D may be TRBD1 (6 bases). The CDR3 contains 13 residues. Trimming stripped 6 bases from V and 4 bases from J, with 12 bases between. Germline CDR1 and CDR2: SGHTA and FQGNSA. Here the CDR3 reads CASSTRGSTEAFF. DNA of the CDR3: TGTGCCAGCAGTACTAGGGGGTCCACTGAAGCTTTCTTT.

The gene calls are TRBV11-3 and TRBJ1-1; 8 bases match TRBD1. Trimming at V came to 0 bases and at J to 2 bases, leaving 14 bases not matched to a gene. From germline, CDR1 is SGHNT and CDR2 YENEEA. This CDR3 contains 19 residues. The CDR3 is CASSLDASTYRGVNTEAFF. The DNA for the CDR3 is TGTGCCAGCAGCTTAGATGCGTCGACTTACAGGGGGGTAAACACTGAAGCTTTCTTT.

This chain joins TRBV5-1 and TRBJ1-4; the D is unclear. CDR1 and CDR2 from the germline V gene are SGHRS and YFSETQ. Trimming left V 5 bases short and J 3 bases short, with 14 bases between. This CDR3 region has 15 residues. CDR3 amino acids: CASRRHYRPNEKLFF. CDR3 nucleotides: TGCGCCAGCAGGCGCCACTATCGTCCTAATGAAAAACTGTTTTTT.

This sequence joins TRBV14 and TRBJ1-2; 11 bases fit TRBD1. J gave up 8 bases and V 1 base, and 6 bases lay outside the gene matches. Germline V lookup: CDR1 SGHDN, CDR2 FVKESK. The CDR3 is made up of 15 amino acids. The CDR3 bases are TGTGCCAGCAGCCAAGGGACAGGGGGCGCGCGGGGCTACACCTTC. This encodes CASSQGTGGARGYTF.

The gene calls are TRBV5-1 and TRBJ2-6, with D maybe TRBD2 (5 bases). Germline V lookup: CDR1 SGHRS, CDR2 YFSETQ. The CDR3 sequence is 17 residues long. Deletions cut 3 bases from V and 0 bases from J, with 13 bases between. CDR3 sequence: CASSSAPGISGANVLTF. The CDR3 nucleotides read TGCGCCAGCAGCTCCGCTCCGGGGATCTCTGGGGCCAACGTCCTGACTTTC.

In nucleotides, the CDR3 is TGCAGCGTTGAATTTACAGGGGGCGGGGAGACCCAGTACTTC. Translated: CSVEFTGGGETQYF. The V gene is TRBV29-1, the J gene TRBJ2-5; 9 bases line up with TRBD1. The length of the CDR3 is 14 residues. CDR1 and CDR2 from the germline V gene are SQVTM and ANQGSEA. J lost 5 bases, V lost 2 bases, and 6 bases had no gene match.

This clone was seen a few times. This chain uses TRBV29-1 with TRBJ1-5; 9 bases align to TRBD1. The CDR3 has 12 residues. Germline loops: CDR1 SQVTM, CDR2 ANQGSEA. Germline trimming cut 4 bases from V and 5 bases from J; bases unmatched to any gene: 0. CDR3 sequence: CSVGTGDQPQHF. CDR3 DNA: TGCAGCGTTGGGACAGGGGATCAGCCCCAGCATTTT.

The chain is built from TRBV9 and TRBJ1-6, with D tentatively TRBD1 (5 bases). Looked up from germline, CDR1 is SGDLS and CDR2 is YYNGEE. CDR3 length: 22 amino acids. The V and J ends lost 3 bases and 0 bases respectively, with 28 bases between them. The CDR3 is CASSEGPHPARDSSSYNSPLHF. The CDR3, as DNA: TGTGCCAGCAGCGAAGGTCCCCATCCCGCACGCGACAGCAGCTCCTATAATTCACCCCTCCACTTT.

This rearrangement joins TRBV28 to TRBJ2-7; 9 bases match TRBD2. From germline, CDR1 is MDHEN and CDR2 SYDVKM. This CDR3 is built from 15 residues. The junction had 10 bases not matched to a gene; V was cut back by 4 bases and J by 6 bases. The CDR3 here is CASSSRRREGREQYF. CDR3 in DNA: TGTGCCAGCAGTTCCCGCCGGCGGGAGGGCCGCGAGCAGTACTTC.

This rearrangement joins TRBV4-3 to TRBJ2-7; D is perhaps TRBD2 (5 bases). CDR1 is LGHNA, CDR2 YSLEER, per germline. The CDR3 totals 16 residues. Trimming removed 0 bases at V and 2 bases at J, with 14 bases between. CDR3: CASSQDRGGRTYEQYF. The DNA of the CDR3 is TGCGCCAGCAGCCAAGATCGAGGCGGGCGCACCTACGAGCAGTACTTC.

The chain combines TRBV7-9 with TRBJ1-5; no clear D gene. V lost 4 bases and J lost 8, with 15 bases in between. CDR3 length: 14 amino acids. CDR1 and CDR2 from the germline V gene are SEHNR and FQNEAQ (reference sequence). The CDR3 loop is CASSSSVGREPQHF. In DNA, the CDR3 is TGTGCCAGCAGCTCCTCGGTGGGGAGGGAGCCCCAGCATTTT.

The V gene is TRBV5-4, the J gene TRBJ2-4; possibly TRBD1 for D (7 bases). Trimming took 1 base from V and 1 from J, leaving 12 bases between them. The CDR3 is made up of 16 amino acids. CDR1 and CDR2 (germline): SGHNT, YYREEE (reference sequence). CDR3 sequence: CASSLPSGGAKNIQYF. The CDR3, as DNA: TGTGCCAGCAGCTTGCCGTCAGGGGGGGCCAAAAACATTCAGTACTTC.

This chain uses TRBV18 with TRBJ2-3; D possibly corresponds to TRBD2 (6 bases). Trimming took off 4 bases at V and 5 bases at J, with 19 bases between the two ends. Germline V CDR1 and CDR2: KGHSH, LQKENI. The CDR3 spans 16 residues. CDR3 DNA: TGTGCCAGCTCACAGAGTCTGGCGGGATTGGGAGATACGCAGTATTTT. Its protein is CASSQSLAGLGDTQYF.

This CDR3 is CASSLGGTGVSYEQYF. As DNA, the CDR3 is TGTGCCAGCAGCTTAGGGGGGACAGGGGTCTCCTACGAGCAGTACTTC. The V and J genes are TRBV7-2 and TRBJ2-7, with 10 nucleotides matching TRBD1. Germline V gene data show CDR1 as SGHTA and CDR2 as FQGNSA. V trimming: 1 base; J trimming: 0 bases; junction bases outside the gene matches: 3. The CDR3 has 16 residues.

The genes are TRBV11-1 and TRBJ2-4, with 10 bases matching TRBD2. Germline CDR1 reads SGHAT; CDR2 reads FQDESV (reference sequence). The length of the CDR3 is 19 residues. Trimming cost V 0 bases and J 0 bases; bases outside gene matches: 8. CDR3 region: CASSLARTSGVLAKNIQYF. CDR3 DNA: TGTGCCAGCAGCTTAGCCAGGACTAGCGGCGTACTAGCCAAAAACATTCAGTACTTC.

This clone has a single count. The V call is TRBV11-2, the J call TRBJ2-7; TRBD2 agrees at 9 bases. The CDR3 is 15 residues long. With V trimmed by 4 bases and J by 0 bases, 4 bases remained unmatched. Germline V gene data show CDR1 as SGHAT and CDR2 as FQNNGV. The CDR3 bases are TGTGCCAGCAGCTACAGCGGGGGGTTCTCCTACGAGCAGTACTTC. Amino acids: CASSYSGGFSYEQYF.

CDR3 nucleotides: TGTGCCATCAGTGGCCGGGGTCAACAAGAGACCCAGTACTTC. It yields the protein CAISGRGQQETQYF. The chain employs TRBV10-3 and TRBJ2-5; D possibly corresponds to TRBD2 (5 bases). The CDR3 sequence is 14 residues long. V was trimmed by 4 bases and J by 2 bases, leaving 11 bases between them. Germline-derived CDR1 and CDR2 are ENHRY and SYGVKD.

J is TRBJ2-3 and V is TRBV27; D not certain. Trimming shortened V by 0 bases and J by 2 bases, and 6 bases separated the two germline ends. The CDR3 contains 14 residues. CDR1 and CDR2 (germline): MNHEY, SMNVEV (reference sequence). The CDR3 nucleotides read TGTGCCAGCAGTTTATCGGCCCCCACAGATACGCAGTATTTT. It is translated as CASSLSAPTDTQYF.

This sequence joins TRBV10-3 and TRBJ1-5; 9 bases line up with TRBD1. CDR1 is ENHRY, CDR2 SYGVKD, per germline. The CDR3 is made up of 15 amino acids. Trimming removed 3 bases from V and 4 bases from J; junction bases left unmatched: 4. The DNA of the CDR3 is TGTGCCATCAGTGATCGGACAGGGGTTAATCAGCCCCAGCATTTT. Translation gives CAISDRTGVNQPQHF.

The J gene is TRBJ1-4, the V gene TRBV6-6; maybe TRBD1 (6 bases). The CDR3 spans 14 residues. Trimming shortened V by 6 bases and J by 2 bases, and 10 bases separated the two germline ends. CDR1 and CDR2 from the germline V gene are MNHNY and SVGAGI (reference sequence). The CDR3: CASSSGVTNEKLFF. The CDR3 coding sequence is TGTGCCAGCAGCTCAGGGGTTACTAATGAAAAACTGTTTTTT.

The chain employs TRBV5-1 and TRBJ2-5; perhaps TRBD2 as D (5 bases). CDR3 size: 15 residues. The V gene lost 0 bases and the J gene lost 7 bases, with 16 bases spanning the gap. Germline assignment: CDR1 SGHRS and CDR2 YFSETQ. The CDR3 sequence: CASSLAKDSIGTQYF. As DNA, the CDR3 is TGCGCCAGCAGCTTGGCCAAGGACTCCATAGGGACCCAGTACTTC. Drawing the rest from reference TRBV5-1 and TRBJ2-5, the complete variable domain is KAGVTQTPRYLIKTRGQQVTLSCSPISGHRSVSWYQQTPGQGLQFLFEYFSETQRNKGNFPGRFSGRQFSNSRSEMNVSTLELGDSALYLCASSLAKDSIGTQYFGPGTRLLVL.

Here the CDR3 reads CASSVGGLYGYTF. CDR3 coding DNA: TGTGCCAGCAGCGTAGGGGGGCTCTATGGCTACACCTTC. V usage is TRBV9 and J usage is TRBJ1-2; tentative D call: TRBD1 (6 bases). In germline, CDR1 is SGDLS, CDR2 YYNGEE. The V and J ends lost 0 bases and 4 bases respectively, with 7 bases between them. There are 13 residues in the CDR3. The whole variable domain, remainder taken from reference TRBV9 and TRBJ1-2, is DSGVTQTPKHLITATGQRVTLRCSPRSGDLSVYWYQQSLDQGLQFLIQYYNGEERAKGNILERFSAQQFPDLHSELNLSSLELGDSALYFCASSVGGLYGYTFGSGTRLTVV.

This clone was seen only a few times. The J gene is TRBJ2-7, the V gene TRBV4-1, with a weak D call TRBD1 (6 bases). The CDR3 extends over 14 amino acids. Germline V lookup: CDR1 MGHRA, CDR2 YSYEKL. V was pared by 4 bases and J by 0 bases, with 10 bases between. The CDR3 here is CASSRQVFSYEQYF. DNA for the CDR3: TGCGCCAGCAGCCGACAGGTTTTCTCCTACGAGCAGTACTTC.

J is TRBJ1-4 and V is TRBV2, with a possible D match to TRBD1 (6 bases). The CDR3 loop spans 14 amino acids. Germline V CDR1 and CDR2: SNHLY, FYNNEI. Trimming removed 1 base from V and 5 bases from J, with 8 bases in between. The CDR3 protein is CASSEGTGNEKLFF. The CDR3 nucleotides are TGTGCCAGCAGTGAAGGCACAGGGAATGAAAAACTGTTTTTT. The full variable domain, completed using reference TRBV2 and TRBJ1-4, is EPEVTQTPSHQVTQMGQEVILRCVPISNHLYFYWYRQILGQKVEFLVSFYNNEISEKSEIFDDQFSVERPDGSNFTLKIRSTKLEDSAMYFCASSEGTGNEKLFFGSGTQLSVL.